These T cell receptor beta chains were read from a single sample in a study of blood T cell repertoires in COVID-19. Using immunoSEQ multiplex PCR, the repertoire was profiled, and TCRdb retains in-frame clones only, with some absent. The table shows roughly 400,000 clones, with 80% to 90% occurring only once. Sequencing used PBMCs or T cells enriched from blood (not recorded which). These receptors originate from a man aged 30 to 39 who had recovered from COVID-19. Each CDR3 is given with its conserved first and last residue. D genes are given only for firm matches. A row's size may be missing; if present it is once, few, many or a size class.

clone_size	d_call	j_call	v_call	cdr3_nt	cdr3_aa
once	NA	TRBJ1-3	TRBV28	TGTGCCAGCAGTCTTGCGACAGGTGGAAACACCATATATTTT	CASSLATGGNTIYF
few	NA	TRBJ2-7	TRBV9	TGTGCCAGCAGCGTTGAGGACAACTCCTACGAGCAGTACTTC	CASSVEDNSYEQYF
NA	NA	TRBJ1-3	TRBV10-1	TGCGCCAGCAGTGAGCGGGGATCTGGAAACACCATATATTTT	CASSERGSGNTIYF
NA	TRBD2	TRBJ2-5	TRBV6-5	TGTGCCAGCAGTTACGGGACTAGCAGAGAGACCCAGTACTTC	CASSYGTSRETQYF
NA	NA	TRBJ1-2	TRBV14	TGTGCCAGCAGCCAAGACTCGTCGGGGGAAGGCTATGGCTACACCTTC	CASSQDSSGEGYGYTF
NA	TRBD2	TRBJ2-7	TRBV11-2	TGTGCCAGCAGCTTAGATGGGCGGGCTAGCGGGAGTTACGAGCAGTACTTC	CASSLDGRASGSYEQYF
few	NA	TRBJ2-7	TRBV6-5	TGTGCCAGCAGTTACCACGGGGGGCGCGAGTCCTACGAGCAGTACTTC	CASSYHGGRESYEQYF
NA	NA	TRBJ1-3	TRBV9	TGTGCCAGCAGCGTAGAGGTGGGGCCGGACACCATATATTTT	CASSVEVGPDTIYF
few	TRBD2	TRBJ2-2	TRBV30	TGTGCCTGGAGCTCCACTAGCGGGAGGGCCGCCGGGGAGCTGTTTTTT	CAWSSTSGRAAGELFF
NA	TRBD1	TRBJ1-5	TRBV7-2	TGTGCCAGCAGCCCTTGGGGGGGACAGGGCAATCAGCCCCAGCATTTT	CASSPWGGQGNQPQHF
once	NA	TRBJ2-3	TRBV29-1	TGCAGCGTTGAACGGTCCCACACAGATACGCAGTATTTT	CSVERSHTDTQYF
NA	NA	TRBJ1-4	TRBV10-2	TGCGCCAGCATCAGTTTTGCAACTAATGAAAAACTGTTTTTT	CASISFATNEKLFF
NA	NA	TRBJ1-1	TRBV28	TGTGCCAGCAGTTTACCAGGCCATTGGGTAGCTTTCTTT	CASSLPGHWVAFF
NA	TRBD2	TRBJ2-1	TRBV18	TGTGCCAGCTCAAGAATACTAGCGGGAGGGCCTGATGAGCAGTTCTTC	CASSRILAGGPDEQFF
NA	TRBD2	TRBJ2-5	TRBV7-9	TGTGCCAGCAGCTTCGGGACTAGCGGGAGTTTGGAGACCCAGTACTTC	CASSFGTSGSLETQYF
NA	NA	TRBJ1-5	TRBV21-1	TGTGCCAGCAGCAATACCGAGGGGGATAGCAATCAGCCCCAGCATTTT	CASSNTEGDSNQPQHF
NA	TRBD1	TRBJ1-5	TRBV6-5	TGTGCCAGCAGTCGAGGGACAGGCAATCAGCCCCAGCATTTT	CASSRGTGNQPQHF
NA	TRBD1	TRBJ2-7	TRBV27	TGTGCCAGCAGTCCCGACAGGGCCGCCCAGCAGTACTTC	CASSPDRAAQQYF
NA	NA	TRBJ2-2	TRBV4-1	TGCGCCAGCAGCTCCCTGCAGTTCGGGGAGCTGTTTTTT	CASSSLQFGELFF
NA	NA	TRBJ2-1	TRBV10-2	TGCGCCAGCAGTTCTCAAGGGGGGGAACCCTACAATGAGCAGTTCTTC	CASSSQGGEPYNEQFF
once	NA	TRBJ1-2	TRBV28	TGTGCCAGCAGGAAAGACGGGAAAAGTAACTATGGCTACACCTTC	CASRKDGKSNYGYTF
NA	TRBD1	TRBJ1-2	TRBV6-5	TGTGCCAGCATTGGACAGGTCCATGGCTACACCTTC	CASIGQVHGYTF
NA	NA	TRBJ2-2	TRBV19	TGTGCCAGTAGTATAGGAGGCACCGGGGAGCTGTTTTTT	CASSIGGTGELFF
NA	TRBD2	TRBJ2-7	TRBV30	TGTGCCTGGGAGCGGGTGGGAGGGCACGAGCAGTACTTC	CAWERVGGHEQYF
NA	TRBD2	TRBJ2-1	TRBV27	TGTGCCAGCAGTTTAAAGACTAGCGGGATCTATGAGCAGTTCTTC	CASSLKTSGIYEQFF
NA	TRBD1	TRBJ1-6	TRBV5-4	TGTGCCAGCAGCTGGACTCGGACAGGGAATTCACCCCTCCACTTT	CASSWTRTGNSPLHF
NA	TRBD1	TRBJ1-1	TRBV11-2	TGTGCCAGCAGCCCATGGACAGGGGGAGGCACTGAAGCTTTCTTT	CASSPWTGGGTEAFF
NA	NA	TRBJ1-1	TRBV7-9	TGTGCCAGCAGCCTAGAACCGCCCCAGTCCTTATTGAACACTGAAGCTTTCTTT	CASSLEPPQSLLNTEAFF
NA	TRBD1	TRBJ1-1	TRBV9	TGTGCCAGCAGCGCCGACAGGGGGCGGACTGAAGCTTTCTTT	CASSADRGRTEAFF
once	NA	TRBJ1-4	TRBV2	TGTGCCAGCAGGGGAAGGGGAAAACTGTTTTTT	CASRGRGKLFF
once	NA	TRBJ1-6	TRBV5-1	TGCGCCAGCAGCTTGCTGGGGAGGAGCTATAATTCACCCCTCCACTTT	CASSLLGRSYNSPLHF
NA	NA	TRBJ2-2	TRBV9	TGTGCCAGCAGCGTAGCGGCAGGCGATGCCGGGGAGCTGTTTTTT	CASSVAAGDAGELFF
NA	NA	TRBJ2-1	TRBV5-1	TGCGCCAGCAGCCGACAGGCCGGTGAGCAGTTCTTC	CASSRQAGEQFF
NA	TRBD1	TRBJ2-3	TRBV4-2	TGTGCCAGCAGCCAAGATCCAGGGCAGGGGGTAACAGATACGCAGTATTTT	CASSQDPGQGVTDTQYF
NA	TRBD1	TRBJ2-7	TRBV27	TGTGCCAGCAGTCCACGACAGGGGGCTGGATTATACGAGCAGTACTTC	CASSPRQGAGLYEQYF
NA	TRBD1	TRBJ1-1	TRBV6-2/TRBV6-3	TGTGCCAGCAGCAAAAGGACAGGGACGAACACTGAAGCTTTCTTT	CASSKRTGTNTEAFF
NA	TRBD1	TRBJ2-1	TRBV19	TGTGCCAGTAGGGGTACAGGGGTTAATGGGAATGAGCAGTTCTTC	CASRGTGVNGNEQFF
once	TRBD1	TRBJ1-5	TRBV4-1	TGCGCCAGCAGCCCGCGACAGGGTGCGAATCAGCCCCAGCATTTT	CASSPRQGANQPQHF
NA	NA	TRBJ2-1	TRBV6-4	TGTGCCAGCAGTGAACAGGGGGGGCGTTCGAATGAGCAGTTCTTC	CASSEQGGRSNEQFF
NA	NA	TRBJ2-7	TRBV18	TGTGCCAGCTCACCAGAGCGGCGGGTGTCCTACGAGCAGTACTTC	CASSPERRVSYEQYF
NA	NA	TRBJ1-1	TRBV19	TGTGCCAGTAACGAGGACACTTGGAACACTGAAGCTTTCTTT	CASNEDTWNTEAFF
NA	TRBD2	TRBJ2-1	TRBV9	TGTGCCAGCAGCTCAGTGGGACTAACCTACAATGAGCAGTTCTTC	CASSSVGLTYNEQFF
NA	NA	TRBJ1-1	TRBV7-9	TGTGCCAGCGCCTGGGAGGGGAACACTGAAGCTTTCTTT	CASAWEGNTEAFF
NA	NA	TRBJ1-2	TRBV5-1	TGCGCCAGCAGCTATACCAGCGGGGATTTTAACTATGGCTACACCTTC	CASSYTSGDFNYGYTF